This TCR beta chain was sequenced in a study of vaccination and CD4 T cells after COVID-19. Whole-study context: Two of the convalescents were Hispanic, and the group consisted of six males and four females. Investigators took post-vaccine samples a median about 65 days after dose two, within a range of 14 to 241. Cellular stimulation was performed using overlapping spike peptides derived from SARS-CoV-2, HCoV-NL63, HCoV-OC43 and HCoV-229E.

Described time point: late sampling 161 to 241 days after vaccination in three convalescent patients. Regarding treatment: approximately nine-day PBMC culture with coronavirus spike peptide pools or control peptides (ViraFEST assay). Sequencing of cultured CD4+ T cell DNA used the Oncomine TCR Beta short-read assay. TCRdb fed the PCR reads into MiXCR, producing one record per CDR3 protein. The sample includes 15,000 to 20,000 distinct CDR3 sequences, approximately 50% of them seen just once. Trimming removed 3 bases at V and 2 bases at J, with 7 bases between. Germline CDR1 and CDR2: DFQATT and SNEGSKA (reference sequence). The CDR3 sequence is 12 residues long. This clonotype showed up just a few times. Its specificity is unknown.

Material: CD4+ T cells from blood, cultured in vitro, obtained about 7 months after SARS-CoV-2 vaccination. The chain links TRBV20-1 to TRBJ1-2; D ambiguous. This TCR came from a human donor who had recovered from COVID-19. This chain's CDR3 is CSARHLNYGYTF. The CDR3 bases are TGCAGTGCTAGGCACCTGAACTATGGCTACACCTTC.